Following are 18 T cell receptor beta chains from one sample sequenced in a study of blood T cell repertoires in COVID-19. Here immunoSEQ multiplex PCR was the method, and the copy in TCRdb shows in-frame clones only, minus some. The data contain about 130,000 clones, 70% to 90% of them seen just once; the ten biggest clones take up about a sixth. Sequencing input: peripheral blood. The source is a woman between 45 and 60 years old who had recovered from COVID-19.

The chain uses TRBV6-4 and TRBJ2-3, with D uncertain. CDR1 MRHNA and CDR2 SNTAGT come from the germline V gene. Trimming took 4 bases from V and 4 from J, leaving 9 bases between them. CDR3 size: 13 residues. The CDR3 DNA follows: TGTGCCAGCAGTGGCGTTTCTTCAGATACGCAGTATTTT. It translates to CASSGVSSDTQYF.

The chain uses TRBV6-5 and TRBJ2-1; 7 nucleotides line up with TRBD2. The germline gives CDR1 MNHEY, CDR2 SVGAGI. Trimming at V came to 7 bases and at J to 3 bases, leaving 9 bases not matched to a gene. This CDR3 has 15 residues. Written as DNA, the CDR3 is TGTGCCAGCAACATCCAGGGCGGGGGCTACAATGAGCAGTTCTTC. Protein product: CASNIQGGGYNEQFF.

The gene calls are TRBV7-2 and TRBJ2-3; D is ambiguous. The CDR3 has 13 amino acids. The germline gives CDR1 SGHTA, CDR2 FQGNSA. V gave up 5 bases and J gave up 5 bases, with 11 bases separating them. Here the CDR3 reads CASSPGVGDTQYF. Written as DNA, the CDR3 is TGTGCCAGCAGCCCCGGAGTGGGAGATACGCAGTATTTT.

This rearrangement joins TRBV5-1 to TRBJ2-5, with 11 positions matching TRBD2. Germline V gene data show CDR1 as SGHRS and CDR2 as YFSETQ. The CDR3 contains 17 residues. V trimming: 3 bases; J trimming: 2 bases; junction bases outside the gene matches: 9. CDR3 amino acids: CASSSGWGLAEQETQYF. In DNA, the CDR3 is TGCGCCAGCAGCTCCGGGTGGGGACTAGCGGAACAAGAGACCCAGTACTTC.

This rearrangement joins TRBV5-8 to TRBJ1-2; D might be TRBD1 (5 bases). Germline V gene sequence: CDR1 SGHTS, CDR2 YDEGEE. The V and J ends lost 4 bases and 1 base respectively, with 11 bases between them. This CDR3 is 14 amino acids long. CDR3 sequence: CASSLDSLNYGYTF. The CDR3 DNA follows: TGTGCCAGCAGCCTCGACAGCCTTAACTATGGCTACACCTTC. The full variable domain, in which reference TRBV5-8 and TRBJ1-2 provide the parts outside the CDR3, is EAGVTQSPTHLIKTRGQQATLRCSPISGHTSVYWYQQALGLGLQFLLWYDEGEERNRGNFPPRFSGRQFPNYSSELNVNALELEDSALYLCASSLDSLNYGYTFGSGTRLTVV.

DNA of the CDR3: TGTGCCAGCAGCTTATCGGGACAGGGAGAGGAGCTGTTTTTT. Its protein product is CASSLSGQGEELFF. The chain couples TRBV7-3 to TRBJ2-2, with 9 bases matching TRBD1. V lost 2 bases and J lost 10; bases outside the gene matches: 5. Germline V gene data show CDR1 as SGHTA and CDR2 as FQGTGA. This CDR3 has 14 residues.

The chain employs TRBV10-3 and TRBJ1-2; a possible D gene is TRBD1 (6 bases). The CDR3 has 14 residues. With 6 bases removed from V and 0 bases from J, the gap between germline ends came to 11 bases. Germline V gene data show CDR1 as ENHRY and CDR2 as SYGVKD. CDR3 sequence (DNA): TGTGCCATCAGGGACACAGGGACTAACTATGGCTACACCTTC. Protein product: CAIRDTGTNYGYTF.

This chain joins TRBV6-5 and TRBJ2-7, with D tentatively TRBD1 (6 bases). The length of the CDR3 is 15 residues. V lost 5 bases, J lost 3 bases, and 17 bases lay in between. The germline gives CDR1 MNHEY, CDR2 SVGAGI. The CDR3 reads CASSLRDTIYYEQYF. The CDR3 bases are TGTGCCAGCAGTCTCCGGGACACAATCTACTACGAGCAGTACTTC.

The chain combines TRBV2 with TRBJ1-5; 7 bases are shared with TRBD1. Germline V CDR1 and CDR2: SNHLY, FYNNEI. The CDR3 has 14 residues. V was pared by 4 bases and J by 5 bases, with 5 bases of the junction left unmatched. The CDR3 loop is CASSADRDDQPQHF. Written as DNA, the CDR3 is TGTGCCAGCAGTGCCGACAGGGACGATCAGCCCCAGCATTTT.

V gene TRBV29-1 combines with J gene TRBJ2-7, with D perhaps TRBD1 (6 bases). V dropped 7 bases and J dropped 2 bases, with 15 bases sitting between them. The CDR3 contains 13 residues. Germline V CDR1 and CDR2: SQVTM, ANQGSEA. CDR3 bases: TGCAGCGCCCGAAAGGACAGAGCCTACGAGCAGTACTTC. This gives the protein CSARKDRAYEQYF.

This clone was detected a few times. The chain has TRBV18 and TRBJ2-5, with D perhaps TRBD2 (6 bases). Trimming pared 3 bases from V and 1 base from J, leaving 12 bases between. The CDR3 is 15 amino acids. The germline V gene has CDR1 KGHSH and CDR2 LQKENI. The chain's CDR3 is CASSPTYGGQETQYF. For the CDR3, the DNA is TGTGCCAGCTCACCGACCTACGGGGGCCAAGAGACCCAGTACTTC.

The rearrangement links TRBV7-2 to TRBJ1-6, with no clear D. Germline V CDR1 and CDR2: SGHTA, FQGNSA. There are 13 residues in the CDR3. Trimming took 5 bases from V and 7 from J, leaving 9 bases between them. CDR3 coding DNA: TGTGCCAGCAGCCCTCAGCGGAATTCACCCCTCCACTTT. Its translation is CASSPQRNSPLHF.

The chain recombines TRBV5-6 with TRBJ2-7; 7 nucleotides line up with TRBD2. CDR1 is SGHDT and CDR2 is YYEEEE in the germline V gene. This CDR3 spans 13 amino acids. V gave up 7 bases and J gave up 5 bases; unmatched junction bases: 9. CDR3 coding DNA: TGTGCCAGCTCTTTTTTCCGGGGGGACGAGCAGTACTTC. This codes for CASSFFRGDEQYF. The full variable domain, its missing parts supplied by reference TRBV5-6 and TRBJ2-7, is DAGVTQSPTHLIKTRGQQVTLRCSPKSGHDTVSWYQQALGQGPQFIFQYYEEEERQRGNFPDRFSGHQFPNYSSELNVNALLLGDSALYLCASSFFRGDEQYFGPGTRLTVT.

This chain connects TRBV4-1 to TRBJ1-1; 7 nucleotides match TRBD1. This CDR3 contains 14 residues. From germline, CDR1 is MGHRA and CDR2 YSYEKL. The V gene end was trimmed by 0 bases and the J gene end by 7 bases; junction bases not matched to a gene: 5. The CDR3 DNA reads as TGCGCCAGCAGCCAAGATCTTGGGGACAGTGAAGCTTTCTTT. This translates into CASSQDLGDSEAFF.

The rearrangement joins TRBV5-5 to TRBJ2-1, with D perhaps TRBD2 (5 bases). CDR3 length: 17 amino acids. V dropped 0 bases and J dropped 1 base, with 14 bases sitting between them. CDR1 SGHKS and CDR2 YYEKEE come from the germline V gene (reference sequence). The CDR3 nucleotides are TGTGCCAGCAGCTTGGTTCCTAGCATAGTGTCCTACAATGAGCAGTTCTTC. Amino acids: CASSLVPSIVSYNEQFF.

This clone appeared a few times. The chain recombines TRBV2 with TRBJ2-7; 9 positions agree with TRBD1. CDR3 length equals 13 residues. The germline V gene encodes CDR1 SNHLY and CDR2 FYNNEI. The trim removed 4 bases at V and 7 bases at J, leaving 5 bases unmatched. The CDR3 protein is CASSGDRVREQYF. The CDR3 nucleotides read TGTGCCAGCAGTGGGGACAGGGTGCGTGAGCAGTACTTC.

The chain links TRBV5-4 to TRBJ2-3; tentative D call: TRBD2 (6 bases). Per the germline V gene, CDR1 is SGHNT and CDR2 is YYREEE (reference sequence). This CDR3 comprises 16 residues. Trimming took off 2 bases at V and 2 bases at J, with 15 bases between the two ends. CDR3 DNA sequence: TGTGCCAGCAGCTTAATACCTCGGGGACTCACAGATACGCAGTATTTT. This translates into CASSLIPRGLTDTQYF. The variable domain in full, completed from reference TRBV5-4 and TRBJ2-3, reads ETGVTQSPTHLIKTRGQQVTLRCSSQSGHNTVSWYQQALGQGPQFIFQYYREEENGRGNFPPRFSGLQFPNYSSELNVNALELDDSALYLCASSLIPRGLTDTQYFGPGTRLTVL.

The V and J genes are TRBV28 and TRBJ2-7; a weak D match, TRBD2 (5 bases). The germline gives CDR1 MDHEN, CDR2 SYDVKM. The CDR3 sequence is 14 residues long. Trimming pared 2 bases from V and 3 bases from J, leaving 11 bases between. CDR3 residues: CASSLNFGLYEQYF. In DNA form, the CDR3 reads TGTGCCAGCAGTTTAAACTTCGGACTCTACGAGCAGTACTTC.